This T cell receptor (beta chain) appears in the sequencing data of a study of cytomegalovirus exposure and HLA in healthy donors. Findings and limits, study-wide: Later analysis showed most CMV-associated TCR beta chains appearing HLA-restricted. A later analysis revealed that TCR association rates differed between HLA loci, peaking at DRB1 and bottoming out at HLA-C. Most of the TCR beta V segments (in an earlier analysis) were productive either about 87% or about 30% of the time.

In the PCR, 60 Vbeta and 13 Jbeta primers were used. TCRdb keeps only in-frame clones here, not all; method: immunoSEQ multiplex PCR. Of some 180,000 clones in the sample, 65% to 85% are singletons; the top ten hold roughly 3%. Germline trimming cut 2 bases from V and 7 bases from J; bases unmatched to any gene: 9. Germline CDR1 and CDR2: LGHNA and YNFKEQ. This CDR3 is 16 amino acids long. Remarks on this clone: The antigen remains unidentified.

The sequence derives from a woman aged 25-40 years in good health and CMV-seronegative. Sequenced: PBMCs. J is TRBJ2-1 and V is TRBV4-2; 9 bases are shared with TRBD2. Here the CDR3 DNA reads TGTGCCAGCAGCCAACAGCGACTAGCGGACCCTAATGAGCAGTTCTTC. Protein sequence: CASSQQRLADPNEQFF.